Described below is a single T cell receptor (beta chain) sequence and its context. This sample was taken from a study of PD-L1 blockade in urothelial cancer. Measured with immunoSEQ multiplex PCR; TCRdb has only the in-frame clones, and not every one. The sample holds tens of thousands of clones, roughly 87% seen once. This CDR3 is 14 amino acids long. With 5 bases removed from V and 3 bases from J, the gap between germline ends came to 16 bases. The germline V gene has CDR1 SQVTM and CDR2 ANQGSEA. This receptor was identified in a man aged 55 to 70 with urothelial cancer. The sample consisted of PBMCs, taken around atezolizumab (anti-PD-L1) treatment. The chain is built from TRBV29-1 and TRBJ2-5; D is uncertain. DNA of the CDR3: TGCAGCGTTAGTGGTATCGGGTGGAAAGAGACCCAGTACTTC. This translates into CSVSGIGWKETQYF.